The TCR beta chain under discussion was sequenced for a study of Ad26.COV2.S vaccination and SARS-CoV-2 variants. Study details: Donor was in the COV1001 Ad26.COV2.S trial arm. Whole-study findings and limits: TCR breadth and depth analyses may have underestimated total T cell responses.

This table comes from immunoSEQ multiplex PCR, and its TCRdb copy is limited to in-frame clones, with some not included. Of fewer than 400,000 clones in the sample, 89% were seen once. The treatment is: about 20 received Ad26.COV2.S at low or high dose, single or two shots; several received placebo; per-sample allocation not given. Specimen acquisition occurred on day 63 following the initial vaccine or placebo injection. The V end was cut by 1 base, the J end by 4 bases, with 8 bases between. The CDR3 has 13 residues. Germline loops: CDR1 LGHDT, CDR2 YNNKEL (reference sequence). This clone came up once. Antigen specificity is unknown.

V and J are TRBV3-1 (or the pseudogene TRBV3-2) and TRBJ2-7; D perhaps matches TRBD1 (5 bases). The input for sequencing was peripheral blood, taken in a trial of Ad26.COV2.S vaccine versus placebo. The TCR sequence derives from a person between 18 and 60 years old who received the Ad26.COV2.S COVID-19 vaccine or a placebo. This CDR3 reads CASSQVRTYEQYF. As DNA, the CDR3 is TGTGCCAGCAGCCAAGTGCGGACATACGAGCAGTACTTC.